This T cell receptor (beta chain) comes out of a study of shared clonotypes between healthy human individuals. Study-level points and caveats: Sharing across four donors was highest in naive CD4 (approximately 5%) and lowest in memory CD8 (approximately 0.4%). Investigators collected only blood, and repertoires in tissues likely differ. In the sorted subsets, rarefaction showed sequencing was incomplete despite large depth.

Worth noting for this clone: What it binds is unknown.

Trimming cost V 6 bases and J 3 bases, with 14 bases left between them. The CDR3 spans 14 residues. From germline, CDR1 is GTSNPN and CDR2 SVGIG (reference sequence). Genomic DNA of each subset was evenly split across several immunoSEQ plates. The table came from immunoSEQ multiplex PCR; TCRdb's copy has only in-frame clones and leaves some out. The sample carries roughly 2.2 million clones, about nine tenths recorded once. Sequenced: naive CD4+ T cells from PBMCs. Subset noted: CD45RA+ positively selected. The rearrangement joins TRBV30 to TRBJ1-4; D unresolved. The TCR originated in a man between 18 and 29 years old in good health. Some clones in this sample may be carry-over from other donors' samples. CDR3 loop: CACLRRLPNEKLFF. The DNA for the CDR3 is TGTGCCTGCCTACGCAGGCTACCTAATGAAAAACTGTTTTTT.